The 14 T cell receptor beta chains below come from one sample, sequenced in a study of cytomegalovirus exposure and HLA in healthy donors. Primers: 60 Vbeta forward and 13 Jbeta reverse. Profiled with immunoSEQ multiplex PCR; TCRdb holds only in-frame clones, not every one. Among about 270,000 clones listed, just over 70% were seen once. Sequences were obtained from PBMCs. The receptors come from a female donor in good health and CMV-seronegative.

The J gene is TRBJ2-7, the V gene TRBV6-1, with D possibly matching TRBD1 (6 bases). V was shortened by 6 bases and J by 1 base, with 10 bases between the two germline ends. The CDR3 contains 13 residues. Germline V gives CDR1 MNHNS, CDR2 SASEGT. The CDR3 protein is CASSPGVSYEQYF. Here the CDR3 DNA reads TGTGCCAGCAGCCCAGGGGTTTCCTACGAGCAGTACTTC.

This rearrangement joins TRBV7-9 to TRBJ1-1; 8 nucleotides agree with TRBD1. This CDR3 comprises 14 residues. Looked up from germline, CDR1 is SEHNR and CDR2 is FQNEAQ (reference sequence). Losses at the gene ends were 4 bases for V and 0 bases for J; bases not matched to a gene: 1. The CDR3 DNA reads TGTGCCAGCAGCTCGACAGGGGTGAACACTGAAGCTTTCTTT. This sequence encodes CASSSTGVNTEAFF.

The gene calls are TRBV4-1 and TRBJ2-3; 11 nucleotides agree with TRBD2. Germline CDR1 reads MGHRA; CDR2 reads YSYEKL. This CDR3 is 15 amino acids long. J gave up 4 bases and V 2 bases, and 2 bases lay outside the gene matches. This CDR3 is CASSQLAGGADTQYF. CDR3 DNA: TGCGCCAGCAGCCAACTAGCGGGAGGAGCAGATACGCAGTATTTT.

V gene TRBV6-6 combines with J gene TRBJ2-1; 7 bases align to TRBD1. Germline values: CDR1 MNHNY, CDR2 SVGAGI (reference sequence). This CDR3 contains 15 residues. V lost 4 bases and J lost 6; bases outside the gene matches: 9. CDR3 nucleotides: TGTGCCAGCAGTTCCCAACCATGGGACAGCAATGAGCAGTTCTTC. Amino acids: CASSSQPWDSNEQFF.

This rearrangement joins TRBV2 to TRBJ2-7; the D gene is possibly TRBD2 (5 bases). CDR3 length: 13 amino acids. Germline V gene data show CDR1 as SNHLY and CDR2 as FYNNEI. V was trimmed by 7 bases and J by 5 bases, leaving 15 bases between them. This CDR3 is CASKFGGLDEQYF. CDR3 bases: TGTGCCAGCAAATTCGGAGGATTAGACGAGCAGTACTTC.

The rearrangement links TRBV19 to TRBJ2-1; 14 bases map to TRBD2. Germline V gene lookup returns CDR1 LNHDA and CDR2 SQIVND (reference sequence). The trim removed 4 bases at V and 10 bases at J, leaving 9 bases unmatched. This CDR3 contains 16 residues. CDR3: CASSSPGLAGEHEQFF. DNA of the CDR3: TGTGCCAGTAGTAGCCCGGGACTAGCGGGAGAGCACGAGCAGTTCTTC.

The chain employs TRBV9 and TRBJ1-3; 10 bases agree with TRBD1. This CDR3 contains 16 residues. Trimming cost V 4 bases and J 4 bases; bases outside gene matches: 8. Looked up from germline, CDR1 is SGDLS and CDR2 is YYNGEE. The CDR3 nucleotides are TGTGCCAGCAGCCTCTGGACAGGGGGACTGGGAAACACCATATATTTT. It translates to CASSLWTGGLGNTIYF. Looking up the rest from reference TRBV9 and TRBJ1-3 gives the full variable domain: DSGVTQTPKHLITATGQRVTLRCSPRSGDLSVYWYQQSLDQGLQFLIQYYNGEERAKGNILERFSAQQFPDLHSELNLSSLELGDSALYFCASSLWTGGLGNTIYFGEGSWLTVV.

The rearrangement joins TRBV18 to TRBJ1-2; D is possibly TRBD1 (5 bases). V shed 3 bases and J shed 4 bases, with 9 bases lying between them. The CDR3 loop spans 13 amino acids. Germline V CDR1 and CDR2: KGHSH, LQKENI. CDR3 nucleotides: TGTGCCAGCTCACCGACAGAACTCTATGGCTACACCTTC. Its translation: CASSPTELYGYTF.

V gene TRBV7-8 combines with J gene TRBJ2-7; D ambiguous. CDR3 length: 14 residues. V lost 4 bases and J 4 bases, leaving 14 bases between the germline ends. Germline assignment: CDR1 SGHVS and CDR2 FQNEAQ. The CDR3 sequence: CASSSPTAAYEQYF. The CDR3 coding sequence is TGTGCCAGCAGCTCACCGACCGCGGCGTACGAGCAGTACTTC. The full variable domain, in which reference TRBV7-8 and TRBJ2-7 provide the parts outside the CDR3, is GAGVSQSPRYKVAKRGQDVALRCDPISGHVSLFWYQQALGQGPEFLTYFQNEAQLDKSGLPSDRFFAERPEGSVSTLKIQRTQQEDSAVYLCASSSPTAAYEQYFGPGTRLTVT.

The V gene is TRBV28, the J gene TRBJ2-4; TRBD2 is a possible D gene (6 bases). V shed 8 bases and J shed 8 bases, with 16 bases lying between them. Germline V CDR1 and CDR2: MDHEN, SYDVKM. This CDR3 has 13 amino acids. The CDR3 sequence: CASRSRPGDIQYF. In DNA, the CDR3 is TGTGCCAGCCGCTCCAGACCGGGGGACATTCAGTACTTC.

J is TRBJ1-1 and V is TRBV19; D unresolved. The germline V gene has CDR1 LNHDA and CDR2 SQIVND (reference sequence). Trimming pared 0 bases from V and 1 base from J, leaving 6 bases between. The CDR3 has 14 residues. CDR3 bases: TGTGCCAGTAGTATAGATAGTTCGAACACTGAAGCTTTCTTT. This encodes CASSIDSSNTEAFF. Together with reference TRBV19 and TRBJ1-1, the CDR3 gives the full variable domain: DGGITQSPKYLFRKEGQNVTLSCEQNLNHDAMYWYRQDPGQGLRLIYYSQIVNDFQKGDIAEGYSVSREKKESFPLTVTSAQKNPTAFYLCASSIDSSNTEAFFGQGTRLTVV.

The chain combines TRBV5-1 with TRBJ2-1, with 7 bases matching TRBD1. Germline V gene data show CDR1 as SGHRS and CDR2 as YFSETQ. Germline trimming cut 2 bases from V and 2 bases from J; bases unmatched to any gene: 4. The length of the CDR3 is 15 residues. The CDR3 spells CASSLNRGPYNEQFF. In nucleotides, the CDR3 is TGCGCCAGCAGCTTAAATAGGGGGCCCTACAATGAGCAGTTCTTC. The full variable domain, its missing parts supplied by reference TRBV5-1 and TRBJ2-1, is KAGVTQTPRYLIKTRGQQVTLSCSPISGHRSVSWYQQTPGQGLQFLFEYFSETQRNKGNFPGRFSGRQFSNSRSEMNVSTLELGDSALYLCASSLNRGPYNEQFFGPGTRLTVL.

The CDR3 spells CASSLATDTGELFF. In DNA form, the CDR3 reads TGTGCCAGCAGCTTAGCGACAGACACCGGGGAGCTGTTTTTT. The chain has TRBV7-9 and TRBJ2-2; maybe TRBD1 (5 bases). The CDR3 runs 14 residues. Germline-derived CDR1 and CDR2 are SEHNR and FQNEAQ (reference sequence). The V end was cut by 0 bases, the J end by 3 bases, with 5 bases between.

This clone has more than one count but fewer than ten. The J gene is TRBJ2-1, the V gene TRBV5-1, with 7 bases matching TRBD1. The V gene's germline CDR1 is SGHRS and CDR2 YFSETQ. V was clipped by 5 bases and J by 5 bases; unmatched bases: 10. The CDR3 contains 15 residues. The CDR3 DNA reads TGCGCCAGCAGTCCAACAGGGGAGCTCCACAATGAGCAGTTCTTC. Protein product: CASSPTGELHNEQFF.